This T cell receptor beta chain is drawn from a study of monozygotic twins with cystic fibrosis. Notes on the study in general: Clonality was generally low (median roughly 0.0095), higher in the most severe patients. J usage was most co-twin-similar in 8 of 16 pairs, V in 13.

The CDR3 runs to 16 residues. Trimming cost V 4 bases and J 4 bases; bases outside gene matches: 2. Germline V gene sequence: CDR1 SGHVS, CDR2 FNYEAQ. TCRdb's table, derived via immunoSEQ multiplex PCR, lists solely in-frame clones and lacks some. This sample yields approximately 11,000 clones, of which 65% to 90% are seen a single time; 0.54% belongs to the top ten. As regards this clone: Its antigen is not known.

This chain connects TRBV7-6 to TRBJ2-3, with 16 bases identical to TRBD2. The sequence derives from a man aged 18 to 29 with cystic fibrosis. The sequenced sample was blood. The CDR3 sequence is CASSSGLAGGADTQYF. DNA of the CDR3: TGTGCCAGCAGCTCGGGACTAGCGGGAGGGGCAGATACGCAGTATTTT.